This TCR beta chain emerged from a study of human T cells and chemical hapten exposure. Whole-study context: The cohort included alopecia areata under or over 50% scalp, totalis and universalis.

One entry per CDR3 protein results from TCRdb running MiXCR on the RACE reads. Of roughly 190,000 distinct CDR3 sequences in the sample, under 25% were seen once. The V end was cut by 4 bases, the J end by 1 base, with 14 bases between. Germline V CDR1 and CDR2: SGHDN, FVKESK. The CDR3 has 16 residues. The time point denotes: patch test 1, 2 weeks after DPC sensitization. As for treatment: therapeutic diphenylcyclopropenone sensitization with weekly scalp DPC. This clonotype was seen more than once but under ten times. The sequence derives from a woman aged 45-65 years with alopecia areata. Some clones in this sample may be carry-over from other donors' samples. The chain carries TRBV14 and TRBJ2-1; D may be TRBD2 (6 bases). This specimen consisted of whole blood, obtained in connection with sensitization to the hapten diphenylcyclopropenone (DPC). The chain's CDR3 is CASSPGLRESYNEQFF. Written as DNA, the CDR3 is TGTGCCAGCAGCCCAGGTCTACGGGAGTCCTACAATGAGCAGTTCTTC. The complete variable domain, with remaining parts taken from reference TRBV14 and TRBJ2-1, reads EAGVTQFPSHSVIEKGQTVTLRCDPISGHDNLYWYRRVMGKEIKFLLHFVKESKQDESGMPNNRFLAERTGGTYSTLKVQPAELEDSGVYFCASSPGLRESYNEQFFGPGTRLTVL.